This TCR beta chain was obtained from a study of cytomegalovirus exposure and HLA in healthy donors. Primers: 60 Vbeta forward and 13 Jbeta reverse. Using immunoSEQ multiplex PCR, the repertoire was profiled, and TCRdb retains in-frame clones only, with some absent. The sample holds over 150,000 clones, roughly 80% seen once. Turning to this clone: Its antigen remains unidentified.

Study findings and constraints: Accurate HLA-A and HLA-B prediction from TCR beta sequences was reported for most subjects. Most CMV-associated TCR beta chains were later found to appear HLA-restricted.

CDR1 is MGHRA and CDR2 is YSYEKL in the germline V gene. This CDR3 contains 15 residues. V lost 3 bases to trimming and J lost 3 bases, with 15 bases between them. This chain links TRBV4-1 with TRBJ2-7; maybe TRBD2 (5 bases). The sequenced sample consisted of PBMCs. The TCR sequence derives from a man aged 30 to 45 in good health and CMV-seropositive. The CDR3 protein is CASSHPPSGSYEQYF. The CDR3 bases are TGCGCCAGCAGCCACCCTCCCTCGGGGAGCTACGAGCAGTACTTC.